A selection of T cell receptor beta chains follows, all from one sample in a study of blood T cell repertoires in COVID-19. Repertoires were generated with immunoSEQ multiplex PCR, while TCRdb's copy carries only in-frame clones and drops some. Of about 33,000 clones listed, approximately 80% are singletons. The sample consisted of peripheral blood. The receptors derive from a human donor in a cohort sampled during active COVID-19. CDR3s include the opening cysteine and the closing phenylalanine or tryptophan. The order of the fields is V gene, D gene, CDR3 length, clone size, J gene, CDR3 DNA, CDR3 protein. D genes are given only for firm matches. Not all rows give a size; the values are once, few, many and, for expanded clones, a class.

TRBV7-9	NA	12	once	TRBJ2-3	TGTGCCAGCAGCTTGAGCATGAATACGCAGTATTTT	CASSLSMNTQYF
TRBV11-2	NA	16	NA	TRBJ2-2	TGTGCCAGCAGCACCAACAAGGGACTCCTACTCGGGGAGCTGTTTTTT	CASSTNKGLLLGELFF
TRBV21-1	NA	17	NA	TRBJ2-3	TGTGCCAGCAGCAAACCCCCCCTGGGCCCTAGCACAGATACGCAGTATTTT	CASSKPPLGPSTDTQYF
TRBV11-3	NA	14	once	TRBJ2-3	TGTGCCAGCAGCCCCCGGTGGGAGGCAGATACGCAGTATTTT	CASSPRWEADTQYF
TRBV5-6	TRBD1	15	NA	TRBJ2-5	TGTGCCAGCAGCCTTAGGACAGGGGGCCGGGAGACCCAGTACTTC	CASSLRTGGRETQYF
TRBV4-2	NA	14	NA	TRBJ1-4	TGTGCCAGCTGTCCTAGCGCAACTAATGAAAAACTGTTTTTT	CASCPSATNEKLFF
TRBV27	NA	13	NA	TRBJ1-6	TGTGCCAGCAACGGGGGAGAGGGTTCACCCCTCCACTTT	CASNGGEGSPLHF
TRBV10-2	TRBD1	15	NA	TRBJ1-5	TGCGCCAGCGGGGGGAGACAGGGGAGAAACCAGCCCCAGCATTTT	CASGGRQGRNQPQHF
TRBV4-2	NA	13	NA	TRBJ2-1	TGTGCCAGCAGCCAAGAGAGCTACCATGAGCAGTTCTTC	CASSQESYHEQFF
TRBV4-1	TRBD2	18	NA	TRBJ2-7	TGCGCCAGCAGCCGGAGCCCGGGACTAGCGGGGAACTCCTACGAGCAGTACTTC	CASSRSPGLAGNSYEQYF
TRBV27	TRBD1	14	NA	TRBJ2-7	TGTGCCAGTTGGGACAGGGGCCCTAGGGACGAGCAGTACTTC	CASWDRGPRDEQYF
TRBV29-1	TRBD2	11	NA	TRBJ2-7	TGCAGCGTCGCGGGAGGATACGAGCAGTACTTC	CSVAGGYEQYF
TRBV27	NA	13	NA	TRBJ1-1	TGTGCCAGCAGTTATCCAGGGAACACTGAAGCTTTCTTT	CASSYPGNTEAFF
TRBV11-2	TRBD2	19	NA	TRBJ2-5	TGTGCCAGCAGCTTAGGAGGTGGTATTGGCGGGGGGGCCCGTGAGACCCAGTACTTC	CASSLGGGIGGGARETQYF
TRBV3-1/TRBV3-2	NA	17	NA	TRBJ1-1	TGTGCCAGCAGCCCAACGGTTAGAACCTTAACTTACACTGAAGCTTTCTTT	CASSPTVRTLTYTEAFF
TRBV11-2	NA	15	few	TRBJ1-6	TGTGCCAGCAGCTTAGATCTTACTCAAGGGAGGACCCTCCACTTT	CASSLDLTQGRTLHF
TRBV12-5	TRBD2	19	once	TRBJ2-1	TGTGCTAGTGGCCCCACCCCGGGACTAGCGGGACACTCCTACAATGAGCAGTTCTTC	CASGPTPGLAGHSYNEQFF
TRBV30	TRBD1	12	NA	TRBJ1-4	TGTGCCTCAGACAGGGGGAAGGAAAAACTGTTTTTT	CASDRGKEKLFF
TRBV5-1	NA	15	once	TRBJ2-3	TGCGCCAGCAGCTTGGACGGGGAGGAGACAGATACGCAGTATTTT	CASSLDGEETDTQYF
TRBV30	NA	16	NA	TRBJ2-6	TGTGCCTGGAGCGTGACAGGTCTCTCTGGGGCCAACGTCCTGACTTTC	CAWSVTGLSGANVLTF
TRBV15	NA	12	NA	TRBJ2-3	TGTGCCACCAGCACCCCCCTCGGGACGCAGTATTTT	CATSTPLGTQYF
TRBV19	NA	14	NA	TRBJ1-5	TGTGCCAGTAGGGGACACGCTGGGGTACAGCCCCAGCATTTT	CASRGHAGVQPQHF
TRBV28	NA	14	NA	TRBJ2-1	TGTGCCAGCAGTCCGCCGACAGAATACAATGAGCAGTTCTTC	CASSPPTEYNEQFF
TRBV4-3	NA	16	NA	TRBJ2-1	TGCGCCAGCAGCCAAGATAGCCCAGGGGATTACAATGAGCAGTTCTTC	CASSQDSPGDYNEQFF
TRBV12-5	TRBD2	15	NA	TRBJ2-3	TGTGCTAGTGGTTTCGGGACTAGCGGGGGAGATACGCAGTATTTT	CASGFGTSGGDTQYF
TRBV4-1	TRBD2	16	NA	TRBJ2-2	TGCGCCAGCAGCCAAGTAGCGGGGGGAGGGACCGGGGAGCTGTTTTTT	CASSQVAGGGTGELFF
TRBV18	TRBD1	14	NA	TRBJ1-4	TGTGCCAGCTCAGCCGGGACAGGGTACGAAAAACTGTTTTTT	CASSAGTGYEKLFF
TRBV9	TRBD2	16	few	TRBJ2-7	TGTGCCAGCAGCTCCGGGACTAGCGGGGGTCGCTACGAGCAGTACTTC	CASSSGTSGGRYEQYF
TRBV4-3	NA	14	NA	TRBJ2-1	TGCGCCAGCAGCCCCTATAGGAGGAACAATGAGCAGTTCTTC	CASSPYRRNNEQFF
TRBV6-5	NA	13	few	TRBJ1-5	TGTGCCAGCAGTCCCAGCGTCCATCAGCCCCAGCATTTT	CASSPSVHQPQHF
TRBV27	NA	16	NA	TRBJ2-3	TGTGCCAGCAGTTTATCGAGGGGGACCCCCCAAGATACGCAGTATTTT	CASSLSRGTPQDTQYF
TRBV11-2	NA	15	few	TRBJ2-5	TGTGCCAGCAGCAAAAAAACAGGGTATGCAGAGACCCAGTACTTC	CASSKKTGYAETQYF
TRBV3-1/TRBV3-2	NA	15	NA	TRBJ1-1	TGTGCCAGCAGCCACAGGCCAAGGATGAACACTGAAGCTTTCTTT	CASSHRPRMNTEAFF
TRBV5-5	NA	16	NA	TRBJ1-6	TGTGCCAGCAGCTTGGACGCGGGTTTTCGCAATTCACCCCTCCACTTT	CASSLDAGFRNSPLHF
TRBV2	TRBD1	13	NA	TRBJ1-1	TGTGCCAGCAGGGGACAGGCCGACACTGAAGCTTTCTTT	CASRGQADTEAFF
TRBV27	TRBD2	14	NA	TRBJ2-7	TGTGCCAGCAGTCCCCGGACTAGATATAACGAGCAGTACTTC	CASSPRTRYNEQYF
TRBV10-1	NA	13	NA	TRBJ2-7	TGCGCCAGCAAGGGTCAGGGCGCAGGCGAGCAGTACTTC	CASKGQGAGEQYF
TRBV5-5	NA	11	NA	TRBJ2-1	TGTGCCAGCAGCTTTGCGGGTGAGCAGTTCTTC	CASSFAGEQFF
TRBV5-1	NA	16	NA	TRBJ1-6	TGCGCCAGCAGCTTGGAGACAGCTATCTATAATTCACCCCTCCACTTT	CASSLETAIYNSPLHF
TRBV6-5	NA	16	NA	TRBJ1-2	TGTGCCAGCAGTTACTCGGGGCAGGCAAATAACTATGGCTACACCTTC	CASSYSGQANNYGYTF
TRBV19	NA	14	NA	TRBJ2-2	TGTGCCAGTAGGCTGTCAGGGAAGAACGGGGAGCTGTTTTTT	CASRLSGKNGELFF
TRBV4-3	TRBD1	16	NA	TRBJ1-4	TGCGCCAGCAGCCAAGAATGGGACAGGGGTAATGAAAAACTGTTTTTT	CASSQEWDRGNEKLFF
TRBV19	NA	12	NA	TRBJ1-1	TGTGCCAGTGGACAGAGAAACACTGAAGCTTTCTTT	CASGQRNTEAFF
TRBV5-1	NA	15	NA	TRBJ1-1	TGCGCCAGCAGCTTGGGGGCAGGGGTCGTCACTGAAGCTTTCTTT	CASSLGAGVVTEAFF
TRBV27	TRBD2	16	NA	TRBJ2-3	TGTGCCAGCAGTTTTACAGCGGGGGGGCGAGGAGATACGCAGTATTTT	CASSFTAGGRGDTQYF
TRBV7-7	NA	16	NA	TRBJ2-5	TGTGCCAGCAGCCACTTCCTAGACAGGCCCCAAGAGACCCAGTACTTC	CASSHFLDRPQETQYF
TRBV5-4	TRBD1	13	once	TRBJ1-6	TGTGCCGGGGGGACAGGGGATAATTCACCCCTCCACTTT	CAGGTGDNSPLHF
TRBV5-6	NA	17	few	TRBJ1-5	TGTGCCAGCAGCTTGGCCGTCGACAGCTTTAGCAATCAGCCCCAGCATTTT	CASSLAVDSFSNQPQHF
TRBV20-1	NA	11	NA	TRBJ2-1	TGCAGTGCTAGAGGAGATATCGAGCAGTTCTTC	CSARGDIEQFF
TRBV10-3	TRBD1	14	NA	TRBJ2-7	TGTGCCATCAGTGGGGGGACAGGCGAGGAAAGGCAGTACTTC	CAISGGTGEERQYF
TRBV27	NA	14	NA	TRBJ2-7	TGTGCCAGCAGTCGTTCGGGGTACTCCTACGAGCAGTACTTC	CASSRSGYSYEQYF
TRBV5-1	TRBD1	13	NA	TRBJ2-3	TGCGCCAGCAGAGGACAGGGACGGGATACGCAGTATTTT	CASRGQGRDTQYF
TRBV30	NA	11	NA	TRBJ1-1	TGTGCCCAGGTGGGGAACACTGAAGCTTTCTTT	CAQVGNTEAFF